This TCR beta chain stems from a study of blood T cells in healthy people across ages. Sample-barcoded 5' priming and a J-beta primer mix drove a second PCR of about 6 to 12 cycles. TCRdb re-analysed the 5' RACE reads in MiXCR, keeping a single row per CDR3 protein. The sample lists approximately 1,700,000 distinct CDR3 sequences, 30% to 40% seen once, with about 23% in the top ten. The specimen sequenced was blood. The source is a human donor in good health.

In DNA form, the CDR3 reads TGTGCCAGCTCACCCTCAAGGGCAGATCAGCCCCAGCATTTT. This sequence encodes CASSPSRADQPQHF. The chain has TRBV18 and TRBJ1-5; D is unclear. Germline loops: CDR1 KGHSH, CDR2 LQKENI. With 3 bases removed from V and 5 bases from J, the gap between germline ends came to 11 bases. This CDR3 region has 14 residues.